These 24 T cell receptor beta chains were all obtained from the same sample, sequenced in a study of shared clonotypes between healthy human individuals. TCRdb's table, derived via immunoSEQ multiplex PCR, lists solely in-frame clones and lacks some. The data contain roughly 2.4 million clones, 95% of them singletons. Sequenced sample: naive CD4+ T cells sorted from blood. Stated subset: CD45RA+ positively selected. The receptors were sampled from a man aged 18 to 30 in good health.

The chain has TRBV2 and TRBJ2-7, with D perhaps matching TRBD2 (5 bases). The germline V and J ends were trimmed by 4 bases and 7 bases, with 17 bases remaining between them. Germline CDR1 SNHLY, CDR2 FYNNEI. CDR3 length: 14 amino acids. CDR3: CASSVRGTTGEQYF. The CDR3 nucleotides read TGTGCCAGCAGTGTTCGGGGTACGACGGGTGAGCAGTACTTC.

The chain employs TRBV6-5 and TRBJ2-1, with D perhaps TRBD2 (5 bases). V lost 7 bases and J 3 bases, leaving 10 bases between the germline ends. Germline CDR1 is MNHEY and CDR2 is SVGAGI. The CDR3 loop spans 13 amino acids. DNA of the CDR3: TGTGCCAGCACGCGAGAGGGCTACAATGAGCAGTTCTTC. Residues: CASTREGYNEQFF.

The V call is TRBV29-1, the J call TRBJ2-3; D might be TRBD1 (6 bases). The germline CDR1 and CDR2 sequences are SQVTM and ANQGSEA. Trimming left V 7 bases short and J 0 bases short, with 14 bases between. The CDR3 loop spans 14 amino acids. CDR3 region: CSADTRGSTDTQYF. CDR3 nucleotides: TGCAGCGCCGACACCAGGGGCAGCACAGATACGCAGTATTTT.

This clone was recorded only once. Different DNA sequences within this sample yield the same CDR3. The chain recombines TRBV5-1 with TRBJ2-3; D is undetermined. The CDR3 contains 14 residues. Trimming removed 0 bases from V and 3 bases from J, with 8 bases in between. CDR1 and CDR2 from the germline V gene are SGHRS and YFSETQ. The CDR3 here is CASSLDRPTDTQYF. Written as DNA, the CDR3 is TGCGCCAGCAGCTTGGATCGCCCAACAGATACGCAGTATTTT.

The CDR3: CASRAPGQGKKAFF. The CDR3 coding sequence is TGTGCCAGCAGGGCACCGGGACAGGGGAAGAAAGCTTTCTTT. The rearrangement joins TRBV6-5 to TRBJ1-1, with 10 bases that match TRBD1. V lost 6 bases to trimming and J lost 9 bases; unmatched junction nucleotides: 10. The CDR3 has 14 amino acids. Germline loops: CDR1 MNHEY, CDR2 SVGAGI.

The gene calls are TRBV10-1 and TRBJ2-1, with 11 bases matching TRBD2. CDR1 is WNHNN, CDR2 SYGVQD, per germline (reference sequence). Trimming at V came to 9 bases and at J to 16 bases, leaving 23 bases not matched to a gene. The CDR3 runs to 16 residues. The CDR3 region is CASSGRARLAGIPLFF. As DNA, the CDR3 is TGCGCCAGTTCCGGGAGGGCAAGACTAGCGGGGATTCCCCTATTCTTC.

The chain couples TRBV7-2 to TRBJ2-7; 14 nucleotides align to TRBD2. The CDR3 is made up of 14 amino acids. From germline, CDR1 is SGHTA and CDR2 FQGNSA. Trimming at V came to 4 bases and at J to 8 bases, leaving 4 bases not matched to a gene. CDR3 sequence: CASSSGLAGGKQYF. In DNA form, the CDR3 reads TGTGCCAGCAGCTCCGGACTAGCGGGAGGAAAGCAGTACTTC.

The gene calls are TRBV2 and TRBJ2-1, with 7 bases aligning to TRBD2. Germline CDR1 reads SNHLY; CDR2 reads FYNNEI. The CDR3 has 14 amino acids. V gave up 7 bases and J gave up 8 bases; unmatched junction bases: 11. CDR3 DNA sequence: TGTGCCAGCAAAGGCGGGAGTAATGCCCATGAGCAGTTCTTC. Its protein product is CASKGGSNAHEQFF. Combining the CDR3 with reference TRBV2 and TRBJ2-1 gives the whole variable domain EPEVTQTPSHQVTQMGQEVILRCVPISNHLYFYWYRQILGQKVEFLVSFYNNEISEKSEIFDDQFSVERPDGSNFTLKIRSTKLEDSAMYFCASKGGSNAHEQFFGPGTRLTVL.

This clone occurred once. The chain combines TRBV5-1 with TRBJ2-5; 7 bases are a match to TRBD2. The ends lost 0 bases at V and 4 bases at J; junction bases unmatched: 9. The germline CDR1 and CDR2 sequences are SGHRS and YFSETQ. The CDR3 covers 16 residues. The CDR3 bases are TGCGCCAGCAGCTTGGAAGCCGGGGGGAAAGGAGAGACCCAGTACTTC. Translating gives CASSLEAGGKGETQYF.

The rearrangement uses TRBV6-1 and TRBJ1-1, with no clear D. Germline V lookup: CDR1 MNHNS, CDR2 SASEGT. The CDR3 is made up of 14 amino acids. Trimming shortened V by 7 bases and J by 2 bases, and 14 bases separated the two germline ends. In DNA, the CDR3 is TGTGCCAGCATTATAGGACGGACTAACACTGAAGCTTTCTTT. Translating it yields CASIIGRTNTEAFF.

This chain joins TRBV10-3 and TRBJ2-6; D is undetermined. This CDR3 region has 15 residues. Germline V CDR1 and CDR2: ENHRY, SYGVKD. V lost 1 base, J lost 0 bases, and 4 bases lay in between. DNA of the CDR3: TGTGCCATCAGTGAGTTGTACTCTGGGGCCAACGTCCTGACTTTC. This sequence encodes CAISELYSGANVLTF.

The chain uses TRBV19 and TRBJ2-1; 10 bases match TRBD1. Germline CDR1 and CDR2: LNHDA and SQIVND (reference sequence). The ends lost 4 bases at V and 8 bases at J; junction bases unmatched: 14. CDR3 length: 17 residues. The CDR3 protein is CASSRFDRGRIDDEQFF. The CDR3 nucleotides are TGTGCCAGTAGTAGATTCGACAGGGGGCGTATCGATGATGAGCAGTTCTTC.

The CDR3 is CASSFRASQETQYF. DNA for the CDR3: TGTGCCAGCAGCTTCAGAGCCAGCCAAGAGACCCAGTACTTC. The rearrangement links TRBV5-6 to TRBJ2-5; no firm D call. V was clipped by 2 bases and J by 1 base, with 9 bases between them. The CDR3 loop spans 14 amino acids. CDR1 and CDR2 (germline): SGHDT, YYEEEE.

The chain carries TRBV5-1 and TRBJ2-3, with 13 bases identical to TRBD2. The CDR3 spans 16 residues. Germline loops: CDR1 SGHRS, CDR2 YFSETQ. Unmatched junction bases numbered 3, after V lost 3 bases and J lost 2 bases. CDR3 sequence: CASSSGLAGITDTQYF. DNA of the CDR3: TGCGCCAGCAGCTCGGGACTAGCGGGGATCACAGATACGCAGTATTTT.

As regards this clone: In the same sample, other DNA sequences code for this CDR3. V usage is TRBV20-1 and J usage is TRBJ2-7, with a possible D match to TRBD2 (5 bases). The CDR3 is 10 residues long. Germline V lookup: CDR1 DFQATT, CDR2 SNEGSKA (reference sequence). V gave up 3 bases and J gave up 5 bases, with 5 bases separating them. In nucleotides, the CDR3 is TGCAGTGCTAGCGGGGACGAGCAGTACTTC. Its protein is CSASGDEQYF.

The chain uses TRBV18 and TRBJ2-4; D is ambiguous. In germline, CDR1 is KGHSH, CDR2 LQKENI. The V and J ends lost 0 bases and 0 bases respectively, with 12 bases between them. The length of the CDR3 is 17 residues. Written as DNA, the CDR3 is TGTGCCAGCTCACCACCATTCGGTGAACTAGCCAAAAACATTCAGTACTTC. Translated, it gives CASSPPFGELAKNIQYF.

CDR3 protein: CASSHTGQFNTEAFF. The CDR3 nucleotides are TGTGCCAGCAGCCATACGGGACAGTTTAACACTGAAGCTTTCTTT. The rearrangement joins TRBV14 to TRBJ1-1; TRBD1 matches 7 bases. This CDR3 region has 15 residues. The V segment lost 3 bases and the J segment 2 bases; nucleotides outside the gene matches: 6. CDR1 SGHDN and CDR2 FVKESK come from the germline V gene. Based on the CDR3 plus reference TRBV14 and TRBJ1-1, the full variable domain is EAGVTQFPSHSVIEKGQTVTLRCDPISGHDNLYWYRRVMGKEIKFLLHFVKESKQDESGMPNNRFLAERTGGTYSTLKVQPAELEDSGVYFCASSHTGQFNTEAFFGQGTRLTVV.

This clone appeared a single time. The chain employs TRBV5-8 and TRBJ2-2; D call uncertain. Trimming removed 5 bases at V and 3 bases at J, with 14 bases between. The CDR3 contains 15 residues. Per germline, CDR1 SGHTS and CDR2 YDEGEE. The CDR3 loop is CASRVASGDTGELFF. The DNA of the CDR3 is TGTGCCAGCAGGGTGGCTAGTGGGGACACCGGGGAGCTGTTTTTT.

The V gene is TRBV27, the J gene TRBJ2-2; 8 bases are shared with TRBD1. This CDR3 has 15 amino acids. Trimming took 4 bases from V and 6 from J; bases not matched to a gene: 7. Germline CDR1 reads MNHEY; CDR2 reads SMNVEV (reference sequence). The CDR3 spells CASSWGGQGAGELFF. As DNA, the CDR3 is TGTGCCAGCAGTTGGGGAGGACAGGGCGCCGGGGAGCTGTTTTTT.

This clone was observed once. The rearrangement joins TRBV6-6 to TRBJ1-4, with TRBD1 matching 7 bases. The CDR3 consists of 14 residues. In germline, CDR1 is MNHNY, CDR2 SVGAGI (reference sequence). Germline trimming cut 2 bases from V and 6 bases from J; bases unmatched to any gene: 3. CDR3 DNA sequence: TGTGCCAGCAGTTACGGCAGGGGGGATGAAAAACTGTTTTTT. Encoded protein: CASSYGRGDEKLFF.

The genes are TRBV6-6 and TRBJ1-4, with TRBD1 matching over 8 bases. This CDR3 contains 15 residues. Trimming removed 6 bases from V and 5 bases from J; junction bases left unmatched: 8. Germline CDR1 and CDR2: MNHNY and SVGAGI (reference sequence). The CDR3 sequence: CASRHTGGANEKLFF. The CDR3 nucleotides read TGTGCCAGCAGGCACACAGGGGGAGCCAATGAAAAACTGTTTTTT.

The chain joins TRBV6-1 to TRBJ2-5, with D perhaps TRBD2 (5 bases). CDR3 length: 14 residues. V lost 2 bases, J lost 7 bases, and 14 bases lay in between. CDR1 MNHNS and CDR2 SASEGT come from the germline V gene. DNA of the CDR3: TGTGCCAGCAGTGAACCCCAGGAGCGGCGGACCCAGTACTTC. Its translation: CASSEPQERRTQYF.

The rearrangement joins TRBV30 to TRBJ1-2; no definite D call. The CDR3 spans 12 residues. Germline V gene data show CDR1 as GTSNPN and CDR2 as SVGIG (reference sequence). V lost 5 bases to trimming and J lost 1 base, with 8 bases between them. The CDR3 loop is CAWGELNYGYTF. The CDR3 DNA follows: TGTGCCTGGGGGGAGCTTAACTATGGCTACACCTTC. The full variable domain, in which reference TRBV30 and TRBJ1-2 provide the parts outside the CDR3, is SQTIHQWPATLVQPVGSPLSLECTVEGTSNPNLYWYRQAAGRGLQLLFYSVGIGQISSEVPQNLSASRPQDRQFILSSKKLLLSDSGFYLCAWGELNYGYTFGSGTRLTVV.

The chain is built from TRBV6-5 and TRBJ2-5; no clear D. The CDR3 consists of 13 residues. V was cut by 5 bases and J by 5 bases, with 12 bases left in between. Germline CDR1 and CDR2: MNHEY and SVGAGI. CDR3 protein: CASSKPGVETQYF. CDR3 nucleotide sequence: TGTGCCAGCAGTAAACCTGGAGTGGAGACCCAGTACTTC.